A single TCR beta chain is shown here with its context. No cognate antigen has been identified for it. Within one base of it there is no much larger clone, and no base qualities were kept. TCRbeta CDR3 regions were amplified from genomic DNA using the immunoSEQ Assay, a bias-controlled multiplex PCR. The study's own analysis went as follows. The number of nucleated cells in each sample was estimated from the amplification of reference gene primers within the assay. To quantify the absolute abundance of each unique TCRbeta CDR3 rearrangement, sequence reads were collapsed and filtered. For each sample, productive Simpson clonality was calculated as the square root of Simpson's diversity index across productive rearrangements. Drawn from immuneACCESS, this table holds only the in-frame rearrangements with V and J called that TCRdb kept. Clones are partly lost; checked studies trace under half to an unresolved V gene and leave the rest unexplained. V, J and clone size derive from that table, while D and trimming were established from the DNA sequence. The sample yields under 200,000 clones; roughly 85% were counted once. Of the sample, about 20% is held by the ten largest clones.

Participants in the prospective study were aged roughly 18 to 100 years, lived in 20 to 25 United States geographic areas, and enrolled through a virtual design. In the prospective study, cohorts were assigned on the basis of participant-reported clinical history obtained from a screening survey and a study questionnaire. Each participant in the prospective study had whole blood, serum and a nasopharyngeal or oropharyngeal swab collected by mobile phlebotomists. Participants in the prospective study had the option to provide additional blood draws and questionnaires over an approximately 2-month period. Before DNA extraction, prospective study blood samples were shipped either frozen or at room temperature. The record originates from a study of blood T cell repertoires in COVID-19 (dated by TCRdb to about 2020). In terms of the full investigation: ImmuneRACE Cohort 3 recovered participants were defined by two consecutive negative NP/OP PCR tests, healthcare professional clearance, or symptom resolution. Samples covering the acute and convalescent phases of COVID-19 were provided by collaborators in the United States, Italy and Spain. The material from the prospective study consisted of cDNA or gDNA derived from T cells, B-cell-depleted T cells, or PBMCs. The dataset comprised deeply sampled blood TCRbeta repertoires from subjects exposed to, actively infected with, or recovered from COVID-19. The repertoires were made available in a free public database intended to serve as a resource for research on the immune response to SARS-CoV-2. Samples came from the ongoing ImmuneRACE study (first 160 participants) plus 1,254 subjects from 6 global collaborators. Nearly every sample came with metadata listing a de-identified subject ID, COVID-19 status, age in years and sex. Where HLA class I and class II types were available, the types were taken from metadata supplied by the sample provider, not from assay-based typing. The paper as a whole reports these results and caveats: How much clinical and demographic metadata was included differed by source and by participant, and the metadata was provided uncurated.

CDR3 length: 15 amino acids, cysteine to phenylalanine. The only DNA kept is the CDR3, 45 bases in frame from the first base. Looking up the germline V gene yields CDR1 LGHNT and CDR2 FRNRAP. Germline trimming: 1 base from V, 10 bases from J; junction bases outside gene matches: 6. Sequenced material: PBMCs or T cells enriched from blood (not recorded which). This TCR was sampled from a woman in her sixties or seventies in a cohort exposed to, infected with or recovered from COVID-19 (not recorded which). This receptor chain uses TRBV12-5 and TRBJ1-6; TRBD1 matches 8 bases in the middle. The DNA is TGTGCTAGTGGTTTGGGGACAGGGACCGGGTCACCCCTCCACTTT. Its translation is CASGLGTGTGSPLHF.